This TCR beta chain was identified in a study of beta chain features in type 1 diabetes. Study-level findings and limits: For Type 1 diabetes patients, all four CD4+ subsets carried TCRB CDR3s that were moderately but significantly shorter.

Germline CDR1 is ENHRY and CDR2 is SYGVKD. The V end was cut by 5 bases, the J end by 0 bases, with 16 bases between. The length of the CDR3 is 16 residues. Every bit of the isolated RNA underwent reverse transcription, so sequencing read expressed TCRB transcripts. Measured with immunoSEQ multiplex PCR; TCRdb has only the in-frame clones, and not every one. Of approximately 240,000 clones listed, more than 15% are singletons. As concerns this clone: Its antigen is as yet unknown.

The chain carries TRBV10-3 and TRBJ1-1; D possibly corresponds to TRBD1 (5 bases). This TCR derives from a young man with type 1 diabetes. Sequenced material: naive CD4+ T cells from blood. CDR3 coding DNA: TGTGCCATCAGTAATCAACAGGTGAATGTGAACACTGAAGCTTTCTTT. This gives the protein CAISNQQVNVNTEAFF.